This T cell receptor (beta chain) is from a study of T cell responses to AZD1222 COVID-19 vaccine. Sequenced by immunoSEQ multiplex PCR; TCRdb stores in-frame clones only, minus some. This sample has fewer than 180,000 clones; approximately 92% occur once, and the top ten carry about 3.6%. The study, taken as a whole, reports: CD4 TCRs linked to vaccination spanned spike, dominating at 160-218 and 743-854.

Of note for this clone: Its antigen is unknown.

The germline V and J ends were trimmed by 5 bases and 0 bases, with 8 bases remaining between them. The germline V gene encodes CDR1 SGHNT and CDR2 YENEEA. The CDR3 consists of 13 residues. This rearrangement joins TRBV11-3 to TRBJ2-7; the D is unclear. The origin of this receptor is an adult who received the AZD1222 COVID-19 vaccine. Source: peripheral blood, taken 28 days after the second AZD1222 dose. CDR3 DNA: TGTGCCAGCAGCCGATTTGACTCCTACGAGCAGTACTTC. Residues: CASSRFDSYEQYF.